This T cell receptor (beta chain) is from a study of T cell clonality in common variable immunodeficiency. Whole-study findings and limits: Common variable immunodeficiency TCR beta sequences reportedly had fewer deletions and N-nucleotide insertions.

This clone was observed at least ten times. Its antigen remains unknown. The sequenced fragment ends 3 residues before the CDR3 boundary, so the rest is inferred from the germline J gene. CDR1 and CDR2 (germline): DFQATT, SNEGSKA (reference sequence). The CDR3 length is 14 residues. With 0 bases clipped from V and 5 bases from J, the junction kept 2 bases outside the gene matches. CVID and control samples used equivalent genomic DNA input. Data came from immunoSEQ multiplex PCR; TCRdb stores just in-frame clones and leaves some out. The data list roughly 48,000 clones, none observed once; roughly 3.5% falls to the top ten.

The chain couples TRBV20-1 to TRBJ2-1, with TRBD2 matching 9 bases. Sequencing used peripheral blood mononuclear cells. The TCR was taken from a person aged 18-70 years in good health. The DNA read from the CDR3 is TGCAGTGCTAGAGATAGCGGGGGAGACAATGAG. Translating it yields CSARDSGGDNE. Given in full, the CDR3 is CSARDSGGDNEQFF.